This T cell receptor beta chain originates from a study of regulatory T cells in long-lasting Graves disease. Study-wide results and caveats: Persistent Graves' patients showed less TCR diversity than newly diagnosed ones. Peripheral blood, not thyroid tissue, was the sole material studied.

Time point given: persistent/refractory GD, antithyroid drugs over 5 years with positive TRAb. PBMC-derived RNA was used for the TCR library. Construction of TCR beta libraries relied on iRepertoire HTBI primers and on Arm-PCR targeting CDR3 regions. TCRdb used MiXCR to reprocess the multiplex PCR reads, holding one entry per CDR3 protein. The sample has 400,000 to 500,000 distinct CDR3 sequences, roughly 21% seen once. Germline loops: CDR1 SGHKS, CDR2 YYEKEE (reference sequence). Trimming cost V 3 bases and J 7 bases; bases outside gene matches: 6. The CDR3 loop spans 13 amino acids. This clonotype has ten or more counts. Its target is unknown.

The genes are TRBV5-5 and TRBJ1-1; 7 positions match TRBD1. The sequence was obtained from a female donor with Graves disease. The starting material was peripheral blood mononuclear cells (PBMCs), obtained when the disease was refractory, from a patient treated with antithyroid drugs. The CDR3 is CASSSETGNEAFF. In nucleotides, the CDR3 is TGTGCCAGCAGCTCGGAGACAGGGAATGAAGCTTTCTTT.